These 32 T cell receptor beta chains originate from one sample sequenced in a study of early T cells in non-severe SARS-CoV-2 infection. From the 5' RACE reads, TCRdb called clonotypes with MiXCR, one entry per CDR3 protein. This sample has roughly 81,000 distinct CDR3 sequences, with around an eighth found just once. Sequencing was done on a sample of whole blood. These receptors were obtained from an adult who was a healthcare worker with PCR-confirmed SARS-CoV-2 infection or an uninfected control (not recorded which).

This clonotype occurred a few times. This chain uses TRBV11-2 with TRBJ2-7, with D perhaps matching TRBD1 (6 bases). This CDR3 is 15 amino acids long. CDR1 SGHAT and CDR2 FQNNGV come from the germline V gene. Trimming took 0 bases from V and 4 from J, leaving 13 bases between them. CDR3 sequence (DNA): TGTGCCAGCAGCTTAGAAAGGGTCCAGGGGTACGAGCAGTACTTC. This sequence encodes CASSLERVQGYEQYF.

This clonotype was counted ten times or more. This sequence joins TRBV18 and TRBJ2-3; D not resolved. CDR3 length equals 14 residues. Germline V gene lookup returns CDR1 KGHSH and CDR2 LQKENI. V lost 3 bases to trimming and J lost 6 bases, with 13 bases between them. The CDR3 protein is CASSPQDGVDTQYF. The CDR3 bases are TGTGCCAGCTCACCTCAGGACGGCGTGGATACGCAGTATTTT.

This clonotype was found a few times. The rearrangement uses TRBV3-1 and TRBJ2-1, with 14 bases lining up with TRBD2. Trimming cost V 6 bases and J 9 bases; bases outside gene matches: 4. This CDR3 region has 14 residues. Germline V lookup: CDR1 LGHDT, CDR2 YNNKEL (reference sequence). The chain's CDR3 is CASRGTSGSGEQFF. DNA of the CDR3: TGTGCCAGCAGAGGGACTAGCGGGAGTGGTGAGCAGTTCTTC.

This clonotype was observed a few times. The chain joins TRBV18 to TRBJ2-5, with 9 bases fitting TRBD1. The length of the CDR3 is 15 residues. Germline CDR1 reads KGHSH; CDR2 reads LQKENI. V gave up 6 bases and J gave up 5 bases; unmatched junction bases: 10. CDR3 loop: CASSLGTGTTETQYF. The CDR3, as DNA: TGTGCCAGCTCCCTTGGGACAGGGACTACGGAGACCCAGTACTTC.

This clonotype was recorded at least ten times. This rearrangement joins TRBV2 to TRBJ1-1; TRBD1 is a possible D gene (5 bases). The CDR3 spans 14 residues. Deletions cut 5 bases from V and 4 bases from J, with 14 bases between. The germline V gene has CDR1 SNHLY and CDR2 FYNNEI. The CDR3 region has the DNA TGTGCCAGCAGTTCACAGGCGGCGGTCACTGAAGCTTTCTTT. Its translation: CASSSQAAVTEAFF.

This clonotype was observed many times. The V call is TRBV20-1, the J call TRBJ2-3; perhaps TRBD2 as D (5 bases). The V gene lost 3 bases and the J gene lost 1 base, with 11 bases spanning the gap. Germline V gene data show CDR1 as DFQATT and CDR2 as SNEGSKA (reference sequence). This CDR3 is built from 14 residues. This CDR3 is CSAREAFGTDTQYF. The CDR3 region has the DNA TGCAGTGCTAGGGAGGCTTTCGGCACAGATACGCAGTATTTT.

The chain uses TRBV7-3 and TRBJ2-7; D is perhaps TRBD1 (5 bases). Looked up from germline, CDR1 is SGHTA and CDR2 is FQGTGA. With 5 bases removed from V and 2 bases from J, the gap between germline ends came to 16 bases. The CDR3 is made up of 15 amino acids. CDR3 amino acids: CASSTSVGPPYEQYF. As DNA, the CDR3 is TGTGCCAGCAGCACGTCCGTGGGGCCTCCCTACGAGCAGTACTTC.

The chain joins TRBV9 to TRBJ2-5; D tentatively reads TRBD1 or TRBD2 (5 bases each). CDR1 SGDLS and CDR2 YYNGEE come from the germline V gene. The V gene lost 4 bases and the J gene lost 4 bases, with 14 bases spanning the gap. CDR3 length: 14 amino acids. The CDR3 nucleotides read TGTGCCAGCAGCCTAAGGGAGAGGGGAGAGACCCAGTACTTC. Translating it yields CASSLRERGETQYF.

This sequence joins TRBV20-1 and TRBJ2-3; 8 bases agree with TRBD2. Germline V CDR1 and CDR2: DFQATT, SNEGSKA (reference sequence). The trim removed 7 bases at V and 1 base at J, leaving 10 bases unmatched. The length of the CDR3 is 15 residues. CDR3 sequence (DNA): TGCAGTGGACCCAGGCCGACTAGCGGCACAGATACGCAGTATTTT. As protein: CSGPRPTSGTDTQYF.

This clonotype was counted many times. The V call is TRBV14, the J call TRBJ2-3; 13 bases line up with TRBD2. With V trimmed by 4 bases and J by 5 bases, 9 bases remained unmatched. The V gene's germline CDR1 is SGHDN and CDR2 FVKESK. This CDR3 has 17 residues. CDR3 bases: TGTGCCAGCAGCCCCATCGGACTAGCGGGAGTTAAAGATACGCAGTATTTT. Protein sequence: CASSPIGLAGVKDTQYF.

The rearrangement links TRBV11-1 to TRBJ2-7, with TRBD2 as a possible D gene (6 bases). The CDR3 is 15 amino acids. Germline CDR1 SGHAT, CDR2 FQDESV (reference sequence). The V gene lost 2 bases and the J gene lost 2 bases, with 13 bases spanning the gap. The CDR3 is CASSLSGGETYEQYF. Here the CDR3 DNA reads TGTGCCAGCAGCTTATCCGGGGGTGAGACCTACGAGCAGTACTTC.

This clonotype has a count of ten or more. V is TRBV7-9 and J is TRBJ1-2; TRBD1 agrees at 7 bases. The V gene end was trimmed by 5 bases and the J gene end by 5 bases; junction bases not matched to a gene: 11. Germline CDR1 reads SEHNR; CDR2 reads FQNEAQ (reference sequence). The length of the CDR3 is 15 residues. The CDR3 nucleotides are TGTGCCAGCAGCCCCAGTATGACAGGGAAGTATGGCTACACCTTC. Its translation: CASSPSMTGKYGYTF.

This clonotype has ten or more counts. The chain recombines TRBV29-1 with TRBJ1-3, with D unresolved. Germline assignment: CDR1 SQVTM and CDR2 ANQGSEA. V shed 4 bases and J shed 4 bases, with 5 bases lying between them. This CDR3 region has 11 residues. The chain's CDR3 is CSVGSGNTIYF. As DNA, the CDR3 is TGCAGCGTTGGTTCGGGAAACACCATATATTTT. Drawing the rest from reference TRBV29-1 and TRBJ1-3, the complete variable domain is SAVISQKPSRDICQRGTSLTIQCQVDSQVTMMFWYRQQPGQSLTLIATANQGSEATYESGFVIDKFPISRPNLTFSTLTVSNMSPEDSSIYLCSVGSGNTIYFGEGSWLTVV.

This clonotype was seen ten or more times. The V and J genes are TRBV2 and TRBJ1-1; 8 nucleotides align to TRBD1. The ends lost 1 base at V and 10 bases at J; junction bases unmatched: 8. Germline CDR1 is SNHLY and CDR2 is FYNNEI. The length of the CDR3 is 14 residues. The CDR3 region is CASSEGTGIISAFF. CDR3 bases: TGTGCCAGCAGTGAAGGGACAGGGATAATTTCAGCTTTCTTT.

J is TRBJ2-1 and V is TRBV20-1, with 9 bases matching TRBD2. Trimming at V came to 1 base and at J to 1 base, leaving 5 bases not matched to a gene. The CDR3 contains 16 residues. The germline gives CDR1 DFQATT, CDR2 SNEGSKA (reference sequence). CDR3: CSARGRAGGSYNEQFF. In DNA, the CDR3 is TGCAGTGCTAGAGGTCGGGCGGGAGGGTCCTACAATGAGCAGTTCTTC.

The gene calls are TRBV7-9 and TRBJ1-1; D unresolved. Trimming left V 5 bases short and J 10 bases short, with 14 bases between. CDR1 SEHNR and CDR2 FQNEAQ come from the germline V gene (reference sequence). This CDR3 has 12 residues. The CDR3 loop reads CASSPEARGAFF. CDR3 nucleotide sequence: TGTGCCAGCAGCCCCGAGGCCCGGGGAGCTTTCTTT.

This sequence joins TRBV10-3 and TRBJ1-4; D remains unclear. Germline CDR1 and CDR2: ENHRY and SYGVKD. Between the trimmed V and J ends, which lost 11 bases and 6 bases, there was a span of 16 bases. The CDR3 totals 13 residues. CDR3 DNA: TGTGCCGCCTCTCTTTTTGCGGATGAAAAACTGTTTTTT. Amino acid sequence: CAASLFADEKLFF.

This clonotype was found many times. The V gene is TRBV4-1, the J gene TRBJ1-6; D is perhaps TRBD1 (6 bases). The germline V and J ends were trimmed by 4 bases and 3 bases, with 10 bases remaining between them. From germline, CDR1 is MGHRA and CDR2 YSYEKL. The CDR3 loop spans 15 amino acids. CDR3 loop: CASSPGAIYNSPLHF. The CDR3 DNA reads TGCGCCAGCAGCCCAGGGGCTATCTATAATTCACCCCTCCACTTT.

Many counts were recorded for this clonotype. This chain uses TRBV29-1 with TRBJ1-1; D may be TRBD1 (5 bases). V dropped 6 bases and J dropped 2 bases, with 13 bases sitting between them. From germline, CDR1 is SQVTM and CDR2 ANQGSEA. The CDR3 sequence is 13 residues long. Here the CDR3 DNA reads TGCAGCGTCGCAGAGGGGATCAACACTGAAGCTTTCTTT. Protein product: CSVAEGINTEAFF.

This chain joins TRBV9 and TRBJ2-5; 7 positions agree with TRBD2. The V gene's germline CDR1 is SGDLS and CDR2 YYNGEE. CDR3 length equals 15 residues. The ends lost 4 bases at V and 5 bases at J; junction bases unmatched: 11. The CDR3 here is CASSPILAFHETQYF. CDR3 nucleotides: TGTGCCAGCAGCCCTATACTAGCGTTTCACGAGACCCAGTACTTC.

This clonotype was recorded at least ten times. The rearrangement uses TRBV20-1 and TRBJ2-3; 8 nucleotides match TRBD1. J lost 0 bases, V lost 5 bases, and 1 base had no gene match. CDR1 and CDR2 from the germline V gene are DFQATT and SNEGSKA (reference sequence). CDR3 size: 13 residues. CDR3 loop: CSAWDRSTDTQYF. The CDR3 DNA follows: TGCAGTGCTTGGGACAGGAGCACAGATACGCAGTATTTT.

Only a few counts were recorded for this clonotype. The rearrangement links TRBV11-1 to TRBJ2-7, with D unresolved. Germline CDR1 and CDR2: SGHAT and FQDESV (reference sequence). The CDR3 consists of 15 residues. Between the trimmed V and J ends, which lost 4 bases and 6 bases, there was a span of 19 bases. CDR3: CASSSSVSATFEQYF. For the CDR3, the DNA is TGTGCCAGCAGCTCGAGCGTATCCGCGACGTTCGAGCAGTACTTC.

J is TRBJ2-2 and V is TRBV5-6; D might be TRBD1 or TRBD2, each matching 5 bases. Deletions cut 1 base from V and 5 bases from J, with 12 bases between. CDR1 and CDR2 from the germline V gene are SGHDT and YYEEEE. This CDR3 spans 15 amino acids. CDR3 in DNA: TGTGCCAGCAGCTTGAAGGGGCCGGGAACCGGGGAGCTGTTTTTT. Protein product: CASSLKGPGTGELFF.

This clonotype was seen at least ten times. One junction end does not reproduce the germline sequence, and a read error may be involved. The CDR3 coding sequence is TGTGCTAGCAGCCCAGGGGGGGACTCAAGGAGGGAGCAGTTCTTC. This encodes CASSPGGDSRREQFF. This chain links TRBV7-7 with TRBJ2-1, with D tentatively TRBD1 or TRBD2 (7 bases each). The CDR3 runs 15 residues. Germline V lookup: CDR1 SSHAT, CDR2 FNYEAQ (reference sequence).

The chain is built from TRBV27 and TRBJ1-6; TRBD1 matches at 7 bases. Germline V gene lookup returns CDR1 MNHEY and CDR2 SMNVEV (reference sequence). Germline trimming cut 5 bases from V and 4 bases from J; bases unmatched to any gene: 5. The CDR3 has 15 residues. The CDR3 here is CASSQGQTYNSPLHF. The CDR3 bases are TGTGCCAGCAGTCAGGGACAGACATATAATTCACCCCTCCACTTT.

There are a few counts of this clonotype. The chain links TRBV19 to TRBJ2-1; D might be TRBD1 (5 bases). The CDR3 is 12 residues long. Per germline, CDR1 LNHDA and CDR2 SQIVND (reference sequence). Trimming cost V 4 bases and J 9 bases, with 10 bases left between them. The CDR3 coding sequence is TGTGCCAGTAGTACCCAGGGCGGTGAGCAGTTCTTC. This translates into CASSTQGGEQFF.

The V and J genes are TRBV5-1 and TRBJ1-2; maybe TRBD1 (5 bases). Germline V gives CDR1 SGHRS, CDR2 YFSETQ. The V end lost 3 bases, the J end lost 4 bases, and 22 bases lay between the germline ends. The length of the CDR3 is 17 residues. For the CDR3, the DNA is TGCGCCAGCAGCTCCCAAACACCGACAGCCCGGGGCTATGGCTACACCTTC. Its translation is CASSSQTPTARGYGYTF.

This clonotype was detected ten times or more. The chain joins TRBV11-3 to TRBJ2-2; tentatively, D is TRBD1 (7 bases). Between the trimmed V and J ends, which lost 3 bases and 4 bases, there was a span of 15 bases. The germline CDR1 and CDR2 sequences are SGHNT and YENEEA. The CDR3 totals 16 residues. CDR3 sequence (DNA): TGTGCCAGCAGCTTCGGAGGGGGCGCGGGCACCGGGGAGCTGTTTTTT. Encoded protein: CASSFGGGAGTGELFF.

The V call is TRBV21-1, the J call TRBJ2-4; TRBD1, the D gene given by the table, was not confirmed from the DNA. TRBV21-1 represents a pseudogene. The CDR3 has 15 amino acids. The CDR3 DNA sequence: TGTGCCAGCAGCGGCGGGGACTCCACAGGGAACATTCAGTACTTC. The encoded protein is CASSGGDSTGNIQYF.

This clonotype was recorded many times. The CDR3 sequence: CSAVTSGRAGETQYF. The CDR3, as DNA: TGCAGTGCCGTGACTAGCGGGAGGGCCGGGGAGACCCAGTACTTC. The rearrangement links TRBV20-1 to TRBJ2-5; TRBD2 matches 14 bases. The J segment lost 5 bases and the V segment lost 6 bases, leaving 8 bases of the junction unmatched. In germline, CDR1 is DFQATT, CDR2 SNEGSKA (reference sequence). The CDR3 sequence is 15 residues long.

The CDR3 loop reads CASTGREKLFF. As DNA, the CDR3 is TGTGCCAGCACCGGGAGGGAAAAACTGTTTTTT. V usage is TRBV28 and J usage is TRBJ1-4, with unresolved D. V was shortened by 7 bases and J by 8 bases, with 8 bases between the two germline ends. Germline V lookup: CDR1 MDHEN, CDR2 SYDVKM. This CDR3 is 11 amino acids long.

The chain uses TRBV15 and TRBJ1-4, with unresolved D. The CDR3 runs to 14 residues. The germline CDR1 and CDR2 sequences are LNHNV and YYDKDF (reference sequence). Trimming removed 1 base at V and 7 bases at J, with 10 bases between. The CDR3 DNA reads as TGTGCCACCAGCAGAGCACCCACCTCTGAAAAACTGTTTTTT. Amino acids: CATSRAPTSEKLFF.